This paragraph reports one T cell receptor (beta chain). The data were taken from a study of blood T cell repertoires in COVID-19. As for the study in general: Sample material is recorded as cDNA or gDNA derived from T cells, B-cell-depleted T cells, or PBMCs.

Using immunoSEQ multiplex PCR, the repertoire was profiled, and TCRdb retains in-frame clones only, with some absent. This table holds a few hundred thousand clones, roughly 90% found once. Germline V gene data show CDR1 as MNHEY and CDR2 as SMNVEV (reference sequence). V lost 4 bases and J 7 bases, leaving 16 bases between the germline ends. This CDR3 contains 14 residues. The chain uses TRBV27 and TRBJ1-1, with D tentatively TRBD1 (5 bases). The specimen sequenced was peripheral blood. The receptor's source is a woman under 40 with COVID-19, enrolled during active disease. The CDR3 DNA reads TGTGCCAGCAGTTCCTGGGGAGGGGTTAGTGAAGCTTTCTTT. Translating gives CASSSWGGVSEAFF.